This T cell receptor (beta chain) was sequenced in a study of blood T cells in healthy people across ages (dated by TCRdb to the mid-2010s). With respect to the entire study: Template switching captured roughly one uniquely barcoded TCR beta cDNA molecule per two T cells in model experiments. Using deep sequencing normalized with unique cDNA molecular identifiers, the study measured how TCR beta repertoire diversity changes with age. For two donors (one aged 18 to 30 and one aged 80 or older), the study analyzed two additional independent replicas of 1 million unique cDNA reads from the same blood draw. The donors were divided into four age groups: young (average roughly 15 years), middle-aged (roughly 42), aged (approximately 62) and long-lived (around 80). To avoid experimental bias, donors of different ages were distributed randomly across sequencing lanes. The full study reports these points: Bulk unsorted PBMC profiling prevented conclusive comparison of naive and antigen-experienced compartments. Compared with the aged group, the long-lived group had more naive CD4+ T cells, fewer expanded clones and increased TCR diversity, suggesting age selection. Observed TCR beta diversity correlated strongly with the percentage of naive T cells measured by flow cytometry. Estimates of total diversity based on one million sequenced T cells were considered lower bounds and underestimates. Donor CMV infection status was unknown, potentially confounding age-related changes in expanded clonotypes. Observed TCR beta diversity per million T cells fell roughly linearly with age, and a significant reduction was already apparent by age approximately 41.

About this clonotype itself: The specificity of this receptor is unknown. A much larger clone lies one base from this, so it may be a read error.

Libraries came from 5' RACE. TCRdb lists the instrument as Illumina HiSeq 2500. A second roughly 7 to 12 cycle PCR used a sample-barcoded 5' primer and a J-beta primer mix. Each TCR beta cDNA molecule received a unique molecular identifier from a template-switch 5' adaptor carrying 12 random nucleotides. Each sample yielded at least 2.5 million CDR3-containing paired-end reads. The Mint cDNA synthesis kit, primed by a TRBC-specific oligonucleotide, was used to synthesize first-strand cDNA from all RNA. Following uracil-DNA glycosylase treatment, all cDNA underwent a first 18-cycle PCR with the universal primers M1SS and BC2_uni_R. Per the authors' processing: For normalization, 1 million high-quality reads, each with a distinct molecular identifier, were randomly selected from each sample. Instead of being binned into consensus sequences, reads with shared molecular identifiers were discarded. MiTCR, with a Q25 quality threshold and the strictest error-elimination algorithm, was used for CDR3 identification, clonotype clustering and error correction. A nonparametric unseen species model using Euler transformation provided a lower-bound estimate of total TCR beta diversity. The raw public reads went through TCRdb reprocessing: fastp at Q25, MiXCR clone calling, in-frame beta chains kept. Rows merge per CDR3 protein into single entries with the most common DNA and genes. None of the V and J calls come from the authors' own analysis; TCRdb made them. The sample table records fewer than 950,000 distinct CDR3 sequences; roughly 35% of these occur just once. The top ten clonotypes cover roughly 13% of the sample.

The roughly 39 donors, aged about 6 to 100 years, were systemically healthy Caucasian individuals from Russia. Around 10 milliliters of peripheral blood were collected from each donor into EDTA-treated Vacutainer tubes. Ficoll-Paque density-gradient centrifugation was used to isolate PBMCs, with at least 6.5 million per sample. Trizol reagent was used to extract total RNA from PBMCs, with at least 5.5 micrograms per sample. Naive CD45RAhigh/CD27high T cell percentages were measured by flow cytometry on a PBMC aliquot from every donor. Relative to germline, V is 2 bases shorter and J is 10 bases shorter, with 12 bases between their ends. The CDR1 and CDR2 encoded by the germline V gene (reference sequence) are MNHNY and SVGAGI. The CDR3 numbers 13 residues from cysteine through phenylalanine. Left in the record is the CDR3 DNA by itself, 39 bases read in frame from the first base.

The sequence came from a man between 18 and 29 years old in good health. The chain is made from TRBV6-6 and TRBJ2-1; the D gene is not confidently resolved. Material: blood. CDR3 region: CASSYQKEYEQFF. In nucleotide form, the sequence is TGTGCCAGCAGTTACCAAAAGGAGTACGAGCAGTTCTTC.